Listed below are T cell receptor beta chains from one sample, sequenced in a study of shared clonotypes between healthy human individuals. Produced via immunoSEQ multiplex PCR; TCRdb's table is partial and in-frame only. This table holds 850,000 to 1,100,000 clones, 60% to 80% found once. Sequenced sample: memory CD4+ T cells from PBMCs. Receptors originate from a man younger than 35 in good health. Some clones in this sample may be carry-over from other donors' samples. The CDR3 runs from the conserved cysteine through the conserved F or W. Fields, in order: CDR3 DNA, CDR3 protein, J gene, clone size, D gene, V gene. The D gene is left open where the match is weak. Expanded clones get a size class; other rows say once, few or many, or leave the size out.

CDR3 DNA: TGTGCCAGCAGCCAAGATAGTTTCAGGGCTTTTTTAGGGTCACCCCTCCACTTT
CDR3 protein: CASSQDSFRAFLGSPLHF
J gene: TRBJ1-6
clone size: -
D gene: -
V gene: TRBV4-2

CDR3 DNA: TGTGCCAGCAGCTACCTGGGGGGACTCGCGGATACGCAGTATTTT
CDR3 protein: CASSYLGGLADTQYF
J gene: TRBJ2-3
clone size: -
D gene: -
V gene: TRBV7-2

CDR3 DNA: TGCAGCCCCTGGGGTGGGACAGGGGGGCTCTACAATGAGCAGTTCTTC
CDR3 protein: CSPWGGTGGLYNEQFF
J gene: TRBJ2-1
clone size: -
D gene: TRBD1
V gene: TRBV29-1

CDR3 DNA: TGCAGCGTTGGTGGGGACTCTGGGGCCAACGTCCTGACTTTC
CDR3 protein: CSVGGDSGANVLTF
J gene: TRBJ2-6
clone size: -
D gene: -
V gene: TRBV29-1

CDR3 DNA: TGTGCCAGCAGCGTTAGGGCAACGGATGGCTACACCTTC
CDR3 protein: CASSVRATDGYTF
J gene: TRBJ1-2
clone size: -
D gene: -
V gene: TRBV9

CDR3 DNA: TGCGCCAGCGGCGACAGGAGCTCTGGAAACACCATATATTTT
CDR3 protein: CASGDRSSGNTIYF
J gene: TRBJ1-3
clone size: -
D gene: -
V gene: TRBV10-2

CDR3 DNA: TGCGCCAGCAGCCCCGACAGCTCTAACTATGGCTACACCTTC
CDR3 protein: CASSPDSSNYGYTF
J gene: TRBJ1-2
clone size: -
D gene: -
V gene: TRBV5-1

CDR3 DNA: TGTGCCAGAAGCTTAAGGCAGGGCTACGAGCAGTACTTC
CDR3 protein: CARSLRQGYEQYF
J gene: TRBJ2-7
clone size: -
D gene: -
V gene: TRBV5-3

CDR3 DNA: TGTGCCAGCAGTCCATTGGGGATTTCTAATCAGCCCCAGCATTTT
CDR3 protein: CASSPLGISNQPQHF
J gene: TRBJ1-5
clone size: -
D gene: -
V gene: TRBV28

CDR3 DNA: TGTGCCAGCAGGGGAATAGTGGGGTCCTACGAGCAGTACTTC
CDR3 protein: CASRGIVGSYEQYF
J gene: TRBJ2-7
clone size: -
D gene: -
V gene: TRBV11-2

CDR3 DNA: TGTGCCAGCAGCTTCTCAGTGGACACTGAAGCTTTCTTT
CDR3 protein: CASSFSVDTEAFF
J gene: TRBJ1-1
clone size: -
D gene: -
V gene: TRBV11-3

CDR3 DNA: TGCGCCAGCAGCTCCGGGACAGGGGGCCCCTACGAGCAGTACTTC
CDR3 protein: CASSSGTGGPYEQYF
J gene: TRBJ2-7
clone size: -
D gene: TRBD1
V gene: TRBV5-1

CDR3 DNA: TGTGCCAGCAGCACAGTGTTATATGGCTACACCTTC
CDR3 protein: CASSTVLYGYTF
J gene: TRBJ1-2
clone size: -
D gene: -
V gene: TRBV11-3

CDR3 DNA: TGTGCCAGCAGCGCTAGCGGGATATACAATGAGCAGTTCTTC
CDR3 protein: CASSASGIYNEQFF
J gene: TRBJ2-1
clone size: -
D gene: TRBD2
V gene: TRBV7-3

CDR3 DNA: TGCGCCAGCAGCGGTCTAGCGGGCGTCCACGAGCAGTACTTC
CDR3 protein: CASSGLAGVHEQYF
J gene: TRBJ2-7
clone size: -
D gene: TRBD2
V gene: TRBV10-2

CDR3 DNA: TGTGCCAGCAGTCCCCTTACCTTCTCTGGGGCCAACGTCCTGACTTTC
CDR3 protein: CASSPLTFSGANVLTF
J gene: TRBJ2-6
clone size: -
D gene: -
V gene: TRBV28

CDR3 DNA: TGTGCCAGCAGTGAAAAAGGACTAGCGGGAAGGGCAGATACGCAGTATTTT
CDR3 protein: CASSEKGLAGRADTQYF
J gene: TRBJ2-3
clone size: -
D gene: TRBD2
V gene: TRBV6-1

CDR3 DNA: TGTGCCAGCAGCCGGACAGGGGTAAGGACTGAAGCTTTCTTT
CDR3 protein: CASSRTGVRTEAFF
J gene: TRBJ1-1
clone size: many
D gene: TRBD1
V gene: TRBV6-5

CDR3 DNA: TGTGCCAGCAGCGGTGCAGGGGGCCATGGAAACACCATATATTTT
CDR3 protein: CASSGAGGHGNTIYF
J gene: TRBJ1-3
clone size: -
D gene: TRBD1
V gene: TRBV5-5

CDR3 DNA: TGCGCCAGCAGCCAAAGCGGAAGGGGCGGCTATGGCTACACCTTC
CDR3 protein: CASSQSGRGGYGYTF
J gene: TRBJ1-2
clone size: -
D gene: -
V gene: TRBV4-3

CDR3 DNA: TGCAGCGTTGATAACACAGATACGCAGTATTTT
CDR3 protein: CSVDNTDTQYF
J gene: TRBJ2-3
clone size: -
D gene: -
V gene: TRBV29-1

CDR3 DNA: TGTGCCAGCAGGCCTCCGGGACAGGGGATTGAAAAACTGTTTTTT
CDR3 protein: CASRPPGQGIEKLFF
J gene: TRBJ1-4
clone size: -
D gene: TRBD1
V gene: TRBV28

CDR3 DNA: TGTGCCAGCAGCTTAGTTAGGCAGGGGGGAGAGACCCAGTACTTC
CDR3 protein: CASSLVRQGGETQYF
J gene: TRBJ2-5
clone size: -
D gene: -
V gene: TRBV7-8

CDR3 DNA: TGTGCCAGCAGCTCTAGGTTCCCCGGGCCCGGGACTGAAGCTTTCTTT
CDR3 protein: CASSSRFPGPGTEAFF
J gene: TRBJ1-1
clone size: -
D gene: -
V gene: TRBV7-9

CDR3 DNA: TGTGCCAGCAGTCCCAAACGGACTAGCATCCAAGAGACCCAGTACTTC
CDR3 protein: CASSPKRTSIQETQYF
J gene: TRBJ2-5
clone size: -
D gene: TRBD2
V gene: TRBV27

CDR3 DNA: TGTGCCAGCAGCAAGCCTCGCCCTAGCGCCTCAACCTACGAGCAGTACTTC
CDR3 protein: CASSKPRPSASTYEQYF
J gene: TRBJ2-7
clone size: -
D gene: -
V gene: TRBV21-1

CDR3 DNA: TGCGCCAGCAGCCGCACAGCGAACACTGAAGCTTTCTTT
CDR3 protein: CASSRTANTEAFF
J gene: TRBJ1-1
clone size: once
D gene: -
V gene: TRBV4-3

CDR3 DNA: TGTGCCAGCAGCTTAGGGCGGACCAATGAGCAGTTCTTC
CDR3 protein: CASSLGRTNEQFF
J gene: TRBJ2-1
clone size: -
D gene: -
V gene: TRBV11-2

CDR3 DNA: TGTGCCAGCAGCTTAGGTGGGACAGTTGATGAGCAGTTCTTC
CDR3 protein: CASSLGGTVDEQFF
J gene: TRBJ2-1
clone size: -
D gene: TRBD1
V gene: TRBV11-3

CDR3 DNA: TGTGCCAGCAGTGCGGGACGCTCAGGCTATGGCTACACCTTC
CDR3 protein: CASSAGRSGYGYTF
J gene: TRBJ1-2
clone size: -
D gene: -
V gene: TRBV28

CDR3 DNA: TGCGCCAGCAGTCTGGGGGGACAGAGCTACAATGAGCAGTTCTTC
CDR3 protein: CASSLGGQSYNEQFF
J gene: TRBJ2-1
clone size: -
D gene: -
V gene: TRBV5-1

CDR3 DNA: TGTGCCAGCAAGCTGCCACTTGTCACCGGGGAGCTGTTTTTT
CDR3 protein: CASKLPLVTGELFF
J gene: TRBJ2-2
clone size: many
D gene: -
V gene: TRBV2

CDR3 DNA: TGTGCCAGCAGTGAATGGGGGACAGTTTATGGCTACACCTTC
CDR3 protein: CASSEWGTVYGYTF
J gene: TRBJ1-2
clone size: -
D gene: TRBD1
V gene: TRBV2